A selection of T cell receptor beta chains follows, all from one sample in a study of T cell responses to AZD1222 COVID-19 vaccine. TCRdb keeps only in-frame clones here, not all; method: immunoSEQ multiplex PCR. The sample shows nearly 80,000 clones, 70% to 90% of them seen only once. The starting material was peripheral blood, obtained on day 0 of AZD1222 vaccination. These receptors were taken from an adult in good health. Each CDR3 is given with its conserved first and last residue. D genes are given only for firm matches. Clone size appears in some rows only: once, few, many, or a class for an expanded clone.

clone_size	d_call	v_call	j_call	cdr3_aa	cdr3_nt
-	TRBD2	TRBV19	TRBJ2-5	CASNDGRAGETQYF	TGTGCCAGTAATGACGGGAGGGCCGGAGAGACCCAGTACTTC
-	TRBD1	TRBV9	TRBJ1-5	CASSPQGANQPQHF	TGTGCCAGCAGCCCACAGGGGGCAAATCAGCCCCAGCATTTT
-	-	TRBV6-5	TRBJ1-1	CASSYSLGWGTEAFF	TGTGCCAGCAGTTACTCGTTGGGGTGGGGGACTGAAGCTTTCTTT
-	-	TRBV18	TRBJ2-7	CASSPSRWGEQYF	TGTGCCAGCTCACCAAGTCGGTGGGGCGAGCAGTACTTC
-	-	TRBV5-6	TRBJ1-2	CASSRTRDPFPSF	TGTGCCAGCAGCCGTACCCGGGACCCCTTTCCATCCTTC
-	-	TRBV5-1	TRBJ2-3	CASSLGSPPTDTQYF	TGCGCCAGCAGCTTGGGATCCCCCCCCACAGATACGCAGTATTTT
-	-	TRBV3-1/TRBV3-2	TRBJ1-2	CASSPSRSGSGYTF	TGTGCCAGCAGCCCATCTCGATCGGGATCTGGCTACACCTTC
-	-	TRBV28	TRBJ2-1	CASSSSTRRGNEQFF	TGTGCCAGCAGTTCCTCGACTAGGAGGGGCAATGAGCAGTTCTTC
once	-	TRBV30	TRBJ1-5	CAWSPGAIKPQHF	TGTGCCTGGAGCCCGGGTGCAATCAAGCCCCAGCATTTT
once	TRBD1	TRBV6-6	TRBJ1-2	CASSYSGDRGGYGYTF	TGTGCCAGCAGTTACTCGGGGGACAGGGGTGGCTATGGCTACACCTTC
-	-	TRBV2	TRBJ2-1	CASRADFEGNEQFF	TGTGCCAGCAGAGCGGACTTCGAGGGCAATGAGCAGTTCTTC
-	-	TRBV5-4	TRBJ2-5	CASSPPGGGRKETQYF	TGTGCCAGCAGCCCCCCGGGCGGGGGCAGGAAAGAGACCCAGTACTTC
few	-	TRBV7-8	TRBJ1-3	CASSSPSGGWGNTIYF	TGTGCCAGCAGCTCCCCATCGGGTGGATGGGGAAACACCATATATTTT
-	-	TRBV12-3/TRBV12-4	TRBJ2-5	CASSLVVYGTQYF	TGTGCCAGCAGTTTGGTGGTCTACGGGACCCAGTACTTC
-	-	TRBV5-1	TRBJ1-1	CASSSVSGNTEAFF	TGCGCCAGCAGCTCAGTATCGGGGAACACTGAAGCTTTCTTT
few	-	TRBV11-2	TRBJ2-7	CASSLVGQSYEQYF	TGTGCCAGCAGCTTAGTTGGACAGTCCTACGAGCAGTACTTC
-	-	TRBV4-1	TRBJ2-1	CASSQDRDQYNEQFF	TGCGCCAGCAGCCAAGATAGAGACCAATACAATGAGCAGTTCTTC
-	-	TRBV3-1/TRBV3-2	TRBJ1-2	CASSQDGQARGYTF	TGTGCCAGCAGCCAAGACGGCCAGGCGAGGGGCTACACCTTC
-	TRBD1	TRBV7-6	TRBJ1-3	CASSPGQGAGGNTIYF	TGTGCCAGCAGCCCCGGACAGGGGGCAGGTGGAAACACCATATATTTT
few	TRBD1	TRBV14	TRBJ1-3	CASSQETGGGNTIYF	TGTGCCAGCAGCCAAGAAACAGGGGGTGGAAACACCATATATTTT
-	TRBD2	TRBV9	TRBJ2-7	CASSGGTSGQTYEQYF	TGTGCCAGCAGCGGCGGGACTAGCGGGCAGACCTACGAGCAGTACTTC
-	TRBD2	TRBV10-3	TRBJ2-7	CAISEPGGGSGFYEQYF	TGTGCCATCAGTGAGCCCGGGGGGGGGTCTGGATTCTACGAGCAGTACTTC
-	-	TRBV5-4	TRBJ1-4	CASSHTAQGQRRELFF	TGTGCCAGCAGCCACACCGCCCAGGGGCAGCGGAGGGAACTGTTTTTT
-	-	TRBV7-2	TRBJ2-2	CASSLNFGELFF	TGTGCCAGCAGCTTAAACTTCGGGGAGCTGTTTTTT
-	-	TRBV5-6	TRBJ1-4	CASSPWTAEKLFF	TGTGCCAGCAGCCCCTGGACAGCTGAAAAACTGTTTTTT
-	-	TRBV5-1	TRBJ1-1	CASSPRPDSTEAFF	TGCGCCAGCAGCCCTCGACCGGACAGCACTGAAGCTTTCTTT
-	-	TRBV6-5	TRBJ2-1	CASSYMSTEPYNEQFF	TGTGCCAGCAGTTACATGAGCACAGAACCTTACAATGAGCAGTTCTTC
few	TRBD1	TRBV7-2	TRBJ2-1	CASSYKGASYNEQFF	TGTGCCAGCAGCTACAAGGGGGCGTCCTACAATGAGCAGTTCTTC
-	-	TRBV15	TRBJ1-2	CATSRDDGGRIGGYTF	TGTGCCACCAGCAGAGATGACGGGGGGCGAATCGGCGGCTACACCTTC
-	-	TRBV28	TRBJ2-5	CASSLTYDGHSETQYF	TGTGCCAGCAGTTTAACCTACGACGGGCATTCGGAGACCCAGTACTTC
few	-	TRBV5-1	TRBJ2-5	CASRDSKTQYF	TGCGCCAGCAGAGATTCAAAGACCCAGTACTTC
-	-	TRBV9	TRBJ1-3	CASSVGGVSGNTIYF	TGTGCCAGCAGCGTAGGTGGGGTCTCTGGAAACACCATATATTTT
-	-	TRBV5-1	TRBJ1-5	CASSLEANQPQHF	TGCGCCAGCAGCTTGGAGGCCAATCAGCCCCAGCATTTT
-	-	TRBV23-1	TRBJ1-5	CASSQSTGHNQPQHF	TGCGCCAGCAGTCAGTCGACAGGCCACAATCAGCCCCAGCATTTT
-	-	TRBV6-6	TRBJ1-1	CASSYDGGNTEAFF	TGTGCCAGCAGCTATGACGGGGGAAACACTGAAGCTTTCTTT
-	TRBD1	TRBV2	TRBJ1-1	CASTIGDRGKTEAFF	TGTGCCAGCACTATCGGGGACAGGGGGAAGACTGAAGCTTTCTTT
-	-	TRBV15	TRBJ2-7	CATSRGVAGPSYEQYF	TGTGCCACCAGCAGAGGGGTCGCAGGGCCCTCCTACGAGCAGTACTTC
once	TRBD1	TRBV6-5	TRBJ1-2	CASRAGQGERYGYTF	TGTGCCAGCAGAGCCGGACAGGGGGAGAGATATGGCTACACCTTC
-	TRBD2	TRBV19	TRBJ2-2	CASSIALAGANTGELFF	TGTGCCAGTAGTATAGCCCTAGCGGGGGCGAACACCGGGGAGCTGTTTTTT
-	-	TRBV19	TRBJ2-2	CASRRQGLNTGELFF	TGTGCCAGTAGGAGACAGGGACTGAACACCGGGGAGCTGTTTTTT
-	-	TRBV12-3/TRBV12-4	TRBJ1-4	CASSFGREKLFF	TGTGCCAGCAGCTTTGGGAGAGAAAAACTGTTTTTT
-	-	TRBV7-9	TRBJ1-1	CASSNTAPGNAEAFF	TGTGCCAGCAGCAACACGGCCCCGGGGAACGCTGAAGCTTTCTTT
-	-	TRBV11-3	TRBJ2-1	CASSLDRSSYNEQFF	TGTGCCAGCAGCTTAGATCGGAGCTCCTACAATGAGCAGTTCTTC